This T cell receptor (beta chain) emerged from a study of cytomegalovirus exposure and HLA in healthy donors (TCRdb year 2017). About the study as a whole: According to a later analysis, one platform produced both the approximately 110 validation repertoires and the 720 or so repertoires of the first cohort. The study aimed to test whether cataloging public T cell receptors could reveal signatures of past pathogen exposure. Besides the first cohort of more than 650 subjects, a separate validation cohort made up of 120 different subjects was used. High-throughput TCR immunosequencing, statistical association of individual TCRs with disease status, and machine learning were combined to predict cytomegalovirus infection status. Overall study results and their limits: The authors suggested that the approach could potentially be extended to other disease states and immunological phenotypes. The classifier was reported to diagnose cytomegalovirus status with high specificity and sensitivity in both the original and validation cohorts. In vitro tests confirmed that a few of the cytomegalovirus-associated TCR beta chains recognize cytomegalovirus antigens. Across donors, most TCR sequences were observed very rarely, whereas some public TCRs were present in many individuals. A later analysis lacked HLA typing for the validation cohort, so it scored co-occurrence in that cohort across all 120 or so repertoires. Subsequent analysis determined that TCRs grouped into clusters in the first cohort also showed a tendency toward co-occurrence across the roughly 110 validation repertoires, and approximately 94% of cluster scores exceeded 0. In the study, 150 to 200 TCR beta chains were listed as associated with cytomegalovirus.

Comments on this clone: This clone's antigen is unknown. No base quality values were provided; no much bigger clone lies one nucleotide off.

Donors formed part of the validation cohort, which comprised over a hundred subjects and was distinct from the first cohort of 550 to 850 subjects. Trimming costs V 6 bases and J 6 bases, and their ends lie 14 bases apart. CDR1 and CDR2 are read off the germline V gene as SNHLY and FYNNEI. From cysteine to phenylalanine, the CDR3 is 13 amino acids long. The DNA shown is the 39-base CDR3, in frame from base 1. The library was produced with the immunoSEQ multiplex PCR assay. In the authors' own workflow: A statistical classification framework was built for diagnosing cytomegalovirus status from the catalog of TCR beta chain sequences. The clones in this table, taken by TCRdb from immuneACCESS, are in-frame only. Not every clone is retained; where verified, under half of the shortfall comes from an unresolved V gene, and the cause of the rest is unknown. That table supplies the V and J calls and clone size; D and trimming were determined from the DNA. This sample comprises 150,000 to 180,000 clones, 86% of them detected only once. Approximately 2.2% of the sample is taken by the ten largest.

This TCR came from a human donor in good health. This chain joins TRBV2 to TRBJ1-1, and perhaps TRBD1 as D gene, on 6 matching bases. The sample taken for sequencing was PBMCs. DNA sequence: TGTGCCAGCAGCGTACAGGGATTGCCTGAAGCTTTCTTT. This codes for CASSVQGLPEAFF.